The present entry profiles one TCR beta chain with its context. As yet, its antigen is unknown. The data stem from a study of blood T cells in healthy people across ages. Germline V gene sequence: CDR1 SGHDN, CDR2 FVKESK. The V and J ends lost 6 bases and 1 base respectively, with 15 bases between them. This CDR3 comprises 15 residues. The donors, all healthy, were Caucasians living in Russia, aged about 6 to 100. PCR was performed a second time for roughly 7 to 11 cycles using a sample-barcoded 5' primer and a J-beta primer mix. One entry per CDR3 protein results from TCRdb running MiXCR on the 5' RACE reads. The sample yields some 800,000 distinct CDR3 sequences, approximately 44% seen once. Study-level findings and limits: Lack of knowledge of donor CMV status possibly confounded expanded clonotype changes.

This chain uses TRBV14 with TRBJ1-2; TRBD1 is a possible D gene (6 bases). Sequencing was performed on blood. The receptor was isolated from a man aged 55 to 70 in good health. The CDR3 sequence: CASRPGGAVNYGYTF. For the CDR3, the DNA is TGTGCCAGCAGGCCTGGGGGGGCAGTTAACTATGGCTACACCTTC.